This TCR beta chain was sequenced for a study of control samples from healthy donors and cancer patients. The CDR3 has 11 amino acids. Looked up from germline, CDR1 is LGHDT and CDR2 is YNNKEL (reference sequence). Data came from immunoSEQ multiplex PCR; TCRdb stores just in-frame clones and leaves some out. The sample includes around 58,000 clones, 88% of them seen just once. Comment on this clone: Mismatch with germline at one junction end may stem from a read error.

The chain couples TRBV3-1 (or the pseudogene TRBV3-2) to TRBJ2-7; D gene uncertain. Sequenced input: blood. The clonotype comes from a man aged 45-65 years in good health. CDR3 nucleotides: TGTGCCAGCAGCCAGGAATTGAGAAGGGAATTC. Amino acid sequence: CASSQELRREF.